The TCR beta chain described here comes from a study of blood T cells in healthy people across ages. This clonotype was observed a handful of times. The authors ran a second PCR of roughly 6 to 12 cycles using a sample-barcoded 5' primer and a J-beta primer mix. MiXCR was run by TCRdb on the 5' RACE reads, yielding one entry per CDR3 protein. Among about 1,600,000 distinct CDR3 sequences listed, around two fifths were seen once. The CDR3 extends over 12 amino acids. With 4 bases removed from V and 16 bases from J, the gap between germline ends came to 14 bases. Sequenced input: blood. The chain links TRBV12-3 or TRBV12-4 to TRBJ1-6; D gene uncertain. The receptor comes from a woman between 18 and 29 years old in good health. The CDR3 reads CASSSMQGPLHF. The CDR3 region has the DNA TGTGCCAGCAGTTCCATGCAAGGACCTCTCCACTTT.